This passage covers 19 T cell receptor beta chains from one sample sequenced in a study of identical twins. TCRdb reprocessed the 5' RACE reads via MiXCR and lists one record per CDR3 protein. This table holds hundreds of thousands of distinct CDR3 sequences, more than 6.5% found once. This sample was also put to use in a study of yellow fever vaccine responses in identical twins.

Sequenced input: memory (CD45RO+) T cells sorted from blood. The receptors derive from a woman between 18 and 30 years old in good health.

This clonotype was observed a handful of times. The J gene is TRBJ2-6, the V gene TRBV29-1, with D tentatively TRBD1 or TRBD2 (6 bases each). This CDR3 is 15 amino acids long. The germline CDR1 and CDR2 sequences are SQVTM and ANQGSEA. V was pared by 7 bases and J by 0 bases, with 13 bases between. The chain's CDR3 is CSAEEGGSGANVLTF. The CDR3 bases are TGCAGCGCAGAAGAGGGGGGCTCTGGGGCCAACGTCCTGACTTTC. Based on the CDR3 plus reference TRBV29-1 and TRBJ2-6, the full variable domain is SAVISQKPSRDICQRGTSLTIQCQVDSQVTMMFWYRQQPGQSLTLIATANQGSEATYESGFVIDKFPISRPNLTFSTLTVSNMSPEDSSIYLCSAEEGGSGANVLTFGAGSRLTVL.

At least ten counts were recorded for this clonotype. This chain uses TRBV9 with TRBJ2-5, with 7 nucleotides matching TRBD2. V shed 4 bases, J shed 3 bases, and the junction held 15 bases outside the gene matches. CDR3 size: 17 residues. Germline lookup yields CDR1 SGDLS and CDR2 YYNGEE. The CDR3 region has the DNA TGTGCCAGCAGCCCCCGGGGTAGCGGGTTTGGAAAAGAGACCCAGTACTTC. It yields the protein CASSPRGSGFGKETQYF.

This clonotype was seen more than once but under ten times. The chain uses TRBV5-5 and TRBJ1-5; no reliable D call. The V and J ends lost 1 base and 7 bases respectively, with 9 bases between them. CDR1 is SGHKS, CDR2 YYEKEE, per germline (reference sequence). There are 13 residues in the CDR3. This chain's CDR3 is CASSLTVSQPQHF. Here the CDR3 DNA reads TGTGCCAGCAGCTTGACTGTAAGCCAGCCCCAGCATTTT.

This clonotype appeared a few times. CDR3 loop: CSARLALSTDTQYF. CDR3 nucleotide sequence: TGCAGTGCCAGACTAGCGCTAAGCACAGATACGCAGTATTTT. The rearrangement links TRBV20-1 to TRBJ2-3; 8 nucleotides match TRBD2. The CDR3 totals 14 residues. Germline trimming cut 6 bases from V and 0 bases from J; bases unmatched to any gene: 5. Looked up from germline, CDR1 is DFQATT and CDR2 is SNEGSKA (reference sequence).

This clonotype was seen a few times. The gene calls are TRBV7-8 and TRBJ1-5, with 7 bases matching TRBD1. The ends lost 2 bases at V and 2 bases at J; junction bases unmatched: 6. CDR1 is SGHVS and CDR2 is FQNEAQ in the germline V gene. This CDR3 spans 16 amino acids. CDR3 bases: TGTGCCAGCAGCTTAAGCACAGGGGTTGGCAATCAGCCCCAGCATTTT. Amino acid sequence: CASSLSTGVGNQPQHF. The whole variable domain, filled in from reference TRBV7-8 and TRBJ1-5, reads GAGVSQSPRYKVAKRGQDVALRCDPISGHVSLFWYQQALGQGPEFLTYFQNEAQLDKSGLPSDRFFAERPEGSVSTLKIQRTQQEDSAVYLCASSLSTGVGNQPQHFGDGTRLSIL.

The genes are TRBV29-1 and TRBJ2-2; D gene uncertain. The germline V gene has CDR1 SQVTM and CDR2 ANQGSEA. This CDR3 contains 16 residues. Trimming left V 0 bases short and J 5 bases short, with 16 bases between. In nucleotides, the CDR3 is TGCAGCGTTGAAGATCTTCCGGGCCTGGGGACCGGGGAGCTGTTTTTT. This translates into CSVEDLPGLGTGELFF.

This clonotype was detected only a few times. The rearrangement uses TRBV14 and TRBJ2-1; D may be TRBD2 (6 bases). The CDR3 runs 13 residues. Trimming left V 1 base short and J 15 bases short, with 16 bases between. Germline V gene data show CDR1 as SGHDN and CDR2 as FVKESK. The CDR3, as DNA: TGTGCCAGCAGCCAAGTTAGACGGGGGACGTGGTTCTTC. Protein: CASSQVRRGTWFF.

The chain uses TRBV6-9 and TRBJ1-1; D is perhaps TRBD1 (5 bases). V was cut by 2 bases and J by 3 bases, with 7 bases left in between. Germline V CDR1 and CDR2: MNHGY, SVAAGI. This CDR3 comprises 13 residues. This CDR3 reads CASSYRGDTEAFF. In nucleotides, the CDR3 is TGTGCCAGCAGTTATCGGGGGGACACTGAAGCTTTCTTT.

Here the CDR3 reads CASTPFSGAGVGETQYF. CDR3 nucleotides: TGTGCCAGCACCCCGTTCTCTGGGGCGGGAGTAGGAGAGACCCAGTACTTC. This chain joins TRBV25-1 and TRBJ2-5; 7 bases fit TRBD2. CDR3 length equals 17 residues. Germline CDR1 reads MGHDK; CDR2 reads SYGVNS. After removal of 7 bases from V and 4 bases from J, the junction contained 18 bases not matched to a gene.

This clonotype was seen more than once but under ten times. This chain links TRBV6-1 with TRBJ2-2; 14 nucleotides agree with TRBD2. The V gene end was trimmed by 11 bases and the J gene end by 4 bases; junction bases not matched to a gene: 9. The CDR3 covers 16 residues. Looked up from germline, CDR1 is MNHNS and CDR2 is SASEGT. The CDR3 here is CASVGLAGVGTGELFF. The CDR3 nucleotides read TGTGCCTCCGTGGGACTAGCGGGAGTAGGCACCGGGGAGCTGTTTTTT.

This clonotype was seen only a few times. V and J are TRBV6-4 and TRBJ2-7; possible D gene TRBD1, 6 bases. The germline V and J ends were trimmed by 6 bases and 2 bases, with 17 bases remaining between them. CDR3 length: 15 amino acids. CDR1 and CDR2 from the germline V gene are MRHNA and SNTAGT. CDR3 in amino acids: CASRLQGEGPYEQYF. CDR3 coding DNA: TGTGCCAGCAGGCTACAGGGTGAGGGGCCCTACGAGCAGTACTTC.

In its sample, this clonotype was seen a few times. The chain carries TRBV10-3 and TRBJ2-2, with TRBD1 as a possible D gene (6 bases). The CDR3 is 17 residues long. The V end was cut by 6 bases, the J end by 4 bases, with 21 bases between. Germline V lookup: CDR1 ENHRY, CDR2 SYGVKD. CDR3 coding DNA: TGTGCCATCAGCCAGTCCCCCTCGGGCAGGGGCACCGGGGAGCTGTTTTTT. Amino acids: CAISQSPSGRGTGELFF.

This clonotype has at least ten counts. The rearrangement uses TRBV7-9 and TRBJ2-3, with 7 bases matching TRBD2. The germline gives CDR1 SEHNR, CDR2 FQNEAQ (reference sequence). The CDR3 runs to 14 residues. The ends lost 5 bases at V and 6 bases at J; junction bases unmatched: 8. The CDR3, as DNA: TGTGCCAGCAGCCTAACGCGGGGGACGGATACGCAGTATTTT. Translation: CASSLTRGTDTQYF.

CDR3 nucleotide sequence: TGTGCCAGCAGCCCTTCGAGGGGCGAGCGGGGCACAGATACGCAGTATTTT. Protein product: CASSPSRGERGTDTQYF. The V gene is TRBV3-1, the J gene TRBJ2-3, with D perhaps TRBD2 (6 bases). Between the trimmed V and J ends, which lost 4 bases and 1 base, there was a span of 18 bases. The V gene's germline CDR1 is LGHDT and CDR2 YNNKEL (reference sequence). The CDR3 length is 17 residues.

This clonotype was recorded at least ten times. V and J are TRBV10-3 and TRBJ2-2; 7 bases are a match to TRBD2. The CDR3 extends over 16 amino acids. J was trimmed by 1 base and V by 0 bases; bases with no gene match: 2. Germline assignment: CDR1 ENHRY and CDR2 SYGVKD. CDR3 region: CAISESQRGNTGELFF. The CDR3 DNA is TGTGCCATCAGTGAGTCCCAGCGGGGGAACACCGGGGAGCTGTTTTTT.

There are many counts of this clonotype. The chain combines TRBV27 with TRBJ2-3; no firm D call. V lost 6 bases and J lost 6, with 10 bases in between. There are 12 residues in the CDR3. CDR1 MNHEY and CDR2 SMNVEV come from the germline V gene (reference sequence). CDR3 coding DNA: TGTGCCAGCAGCCCTAGGGTGGATACGCAGTATTTT. Translated, it gives CASSPRVDTQYF.

This chain joins TRBV6-4 and TRBJ2-3; 9 nucleotides agree with TRBD2. The CDR3 length is 15 residues. Germline values: CDR1 MRHNA, CDR2 SNTAGT. Trimming cost V 3 bases and J 6 bases; bases outside gene matches: 7. The CDR3 DNA follows: TGTGCCAGCAGTGAGGTAGCGGGAGAGCGGGATACGCAGTATTTT. This codes for CASSEVAGERDTQYF.

The chain carries TRBV5-1 and TRBJ2-7; the D gene is possibly TRBD2 (6 bases). V was trimmed by 5 bases and J by 2 bases, leaving 14 bases between them. Looked up from germline, CDR1 is SGHRS and CDR2 is YFSETQ. The CDR3 loop spans 14 amino acids. The CDR3 sequence is CASRPAEGPYEQYF. In nucleotides, the CDR3 is TGCGCCAGCAGGCCCGCGGAGGGCCCCTACGAGCAGTACTTC.

The CDR3 sequence: CSARPIAGGLDKNIQYF. The CDR3 DNA reads TGCAGTGCTAGGCCAATAGCGGGAGGTTTGGACAAAAACATTCAGTACTTC. The V and J genes are TRBV20-1 and TRBJ2-4; 10 nucleotides align to TRBD2. Trimming cost V 3 bases and J 3 bases; bases outside gene matches: 11. This CDR3 region has 17 residues. From germline, CDR1 is DFQATT and CDR2 SNEGSKA (reference sequence).